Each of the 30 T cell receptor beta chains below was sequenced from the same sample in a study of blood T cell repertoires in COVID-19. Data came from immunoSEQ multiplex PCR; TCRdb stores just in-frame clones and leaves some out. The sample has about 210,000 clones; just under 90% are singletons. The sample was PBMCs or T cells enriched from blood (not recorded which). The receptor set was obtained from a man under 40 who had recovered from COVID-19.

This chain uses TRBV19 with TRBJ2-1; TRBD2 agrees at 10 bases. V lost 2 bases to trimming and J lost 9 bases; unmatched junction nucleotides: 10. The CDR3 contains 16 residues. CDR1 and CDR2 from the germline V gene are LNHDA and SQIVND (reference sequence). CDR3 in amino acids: CASSITVTSGNLEQFF. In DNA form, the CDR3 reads TGTGCCAGTAGTATAACAGTAACTAGCGGGAATCTTGAGCAGTTCTTC. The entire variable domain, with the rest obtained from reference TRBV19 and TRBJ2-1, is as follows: DGGITQSPKYLFRKEGQNVTLSCEQNLNHDAMYWYRQDPGQGLRLIYYSQIVNDFQKGDIAEGYSVSREKKESFPLTVTSAQKNPTAFYLCASSITVTSGNLEQFFGPGTRLTVL.

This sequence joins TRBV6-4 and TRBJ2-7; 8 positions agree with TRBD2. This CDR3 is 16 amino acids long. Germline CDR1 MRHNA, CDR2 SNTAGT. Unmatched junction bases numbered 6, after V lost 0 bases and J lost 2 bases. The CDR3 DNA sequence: TGTGCCAGCAGTGACTCTGGGAGCGGGAGTGCCTACGAGCAGTACTTC. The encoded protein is CASSDSGSGSAYEQYF.

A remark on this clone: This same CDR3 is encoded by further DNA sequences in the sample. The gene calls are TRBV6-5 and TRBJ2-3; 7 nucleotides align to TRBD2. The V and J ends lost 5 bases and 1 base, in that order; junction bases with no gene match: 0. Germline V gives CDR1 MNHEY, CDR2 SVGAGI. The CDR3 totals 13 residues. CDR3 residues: CASSRGGTDTQYF. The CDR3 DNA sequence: TGTGCCAGCAGTCGGGGGGGCACAGATACGCAGTATTTT.

The CDR3 reads CATSDTGQGNQPQHF. CDR3 coding DNA: TGTGCCACCAGTGACACCGGACAGGGCAATCAGCCCCAGCATTTT. The chain recombines TRBV24-1 with TRBJ1-5; TRBD1 matches at 7 bases. Germline CDR1 reads KGHDR; CDR2 reads SFDVKD. CDR3 length equals 15 residues. V was pared by 4 bases and J by 2 bases, with 4 bases of the junction left unmatched.

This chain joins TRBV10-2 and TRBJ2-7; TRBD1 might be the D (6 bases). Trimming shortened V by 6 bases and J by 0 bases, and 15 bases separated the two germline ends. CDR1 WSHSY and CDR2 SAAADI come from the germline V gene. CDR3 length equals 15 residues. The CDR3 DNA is TGCGCCAGCAGGACCGGGGCAGGGGACTCCTACGAGCAGTACTTC. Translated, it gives CASRTGAGDSYEQYF.

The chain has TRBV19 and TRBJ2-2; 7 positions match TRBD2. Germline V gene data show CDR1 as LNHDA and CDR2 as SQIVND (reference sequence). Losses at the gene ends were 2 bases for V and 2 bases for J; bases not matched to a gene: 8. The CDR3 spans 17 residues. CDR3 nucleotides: TGTGCCAGTAGTATAACAGCGGGGAAGTCAAACACCGGGGAGCTGTTTTTT. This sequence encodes CASSITAGKSNTGELFF.

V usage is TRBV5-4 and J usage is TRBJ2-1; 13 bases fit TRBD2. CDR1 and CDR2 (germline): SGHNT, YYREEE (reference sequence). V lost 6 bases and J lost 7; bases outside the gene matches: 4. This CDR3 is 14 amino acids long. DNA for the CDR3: TGTGCCAGCAAGGGACTAGCGGGAACAAATGAGCAGTTCTTC. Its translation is CASKGLAGTNEQFF.

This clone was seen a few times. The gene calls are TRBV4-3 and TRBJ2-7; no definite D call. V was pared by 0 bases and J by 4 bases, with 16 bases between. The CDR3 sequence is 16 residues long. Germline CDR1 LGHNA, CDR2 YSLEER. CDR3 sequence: CASSQEAVGLRYEQYF. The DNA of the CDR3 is TGCGCCAGCAGCCAAGAGGCAGTAGGTTTGAGGTACGAGCAGTACTTC.

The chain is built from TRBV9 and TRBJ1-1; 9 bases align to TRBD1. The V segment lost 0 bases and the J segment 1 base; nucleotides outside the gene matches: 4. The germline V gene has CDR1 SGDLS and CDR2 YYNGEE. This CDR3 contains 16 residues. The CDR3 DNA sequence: TGTGCCAGCAGCGTAGCTGGGACAGGGAAGAACACTGAAGCTTTCTTT. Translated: CASSVAGTGKNTEAFF.

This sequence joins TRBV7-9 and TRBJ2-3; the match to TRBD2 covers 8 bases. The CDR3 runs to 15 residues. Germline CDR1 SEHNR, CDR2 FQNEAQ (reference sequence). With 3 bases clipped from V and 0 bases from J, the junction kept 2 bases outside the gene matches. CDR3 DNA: TGTGCCAGCAGCTTCGGGGGGGTAAGCACAGATACGCAGTATTTT. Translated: CASSFGGVSTDTQYF.

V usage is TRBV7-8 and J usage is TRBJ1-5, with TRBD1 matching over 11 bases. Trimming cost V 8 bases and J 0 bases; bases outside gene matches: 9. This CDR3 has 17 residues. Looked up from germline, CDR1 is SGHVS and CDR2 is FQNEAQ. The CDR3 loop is CASRAEDRGPSNQPQHF. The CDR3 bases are TGTGCCAGCCGCGCAGAGGACAGGGGGCCTAGCAATCAGCCCCAGCATTTT.

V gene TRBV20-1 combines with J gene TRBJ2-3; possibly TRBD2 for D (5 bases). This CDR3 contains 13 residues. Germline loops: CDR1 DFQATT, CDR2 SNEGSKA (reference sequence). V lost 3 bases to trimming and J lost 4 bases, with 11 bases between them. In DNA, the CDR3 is TGCAGTGCTAGTAACTCGAGGGCAGATACGCAGTATTTT. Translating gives CSASNSRADTQYF.

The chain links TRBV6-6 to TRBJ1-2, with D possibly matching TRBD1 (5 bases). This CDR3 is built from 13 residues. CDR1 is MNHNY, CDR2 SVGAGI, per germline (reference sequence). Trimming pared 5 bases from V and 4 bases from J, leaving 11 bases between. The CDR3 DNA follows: TGTGCCAGCAGTCCCAGGGAAATCTATGGCTACACCTTC. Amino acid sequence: CASSPREIYGYTF.

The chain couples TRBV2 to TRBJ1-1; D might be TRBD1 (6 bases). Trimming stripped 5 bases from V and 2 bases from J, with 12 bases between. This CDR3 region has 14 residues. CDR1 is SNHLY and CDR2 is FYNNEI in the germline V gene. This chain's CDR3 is CASSPGTQNTEAFF. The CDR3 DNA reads TGTGCCAGCAGTCCCGGGACACAAAACACTGAAGCTTTCTTT.

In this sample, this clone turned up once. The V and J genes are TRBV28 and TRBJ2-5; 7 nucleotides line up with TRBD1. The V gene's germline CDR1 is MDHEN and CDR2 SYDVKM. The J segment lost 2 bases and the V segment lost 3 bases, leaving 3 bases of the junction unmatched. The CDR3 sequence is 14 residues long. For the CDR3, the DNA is TGTGCCAGCAGTTTGGGACAGCTTCAAGAGACCCAGTACTTC. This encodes CASSLGQLQETQYF.

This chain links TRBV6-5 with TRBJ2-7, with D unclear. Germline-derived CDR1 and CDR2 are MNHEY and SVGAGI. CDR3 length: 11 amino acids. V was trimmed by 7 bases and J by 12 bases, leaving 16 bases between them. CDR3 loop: CASTLTGLLYF. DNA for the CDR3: TGTGCCAGCACCCTGACGGGTCTCCTGTACTTC.

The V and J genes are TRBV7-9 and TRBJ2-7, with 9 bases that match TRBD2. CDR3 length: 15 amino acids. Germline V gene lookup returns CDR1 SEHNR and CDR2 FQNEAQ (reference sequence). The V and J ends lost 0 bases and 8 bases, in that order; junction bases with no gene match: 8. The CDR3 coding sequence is TGTGCCAGCAGCTTAGCGCCTATAGCGGGGGACAAGCAGTACTTC. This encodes CASSLAPIAGDKQYF.

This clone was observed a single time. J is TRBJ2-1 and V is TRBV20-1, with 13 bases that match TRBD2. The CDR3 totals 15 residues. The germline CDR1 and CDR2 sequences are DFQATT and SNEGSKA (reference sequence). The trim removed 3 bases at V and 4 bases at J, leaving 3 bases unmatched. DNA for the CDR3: TGCAGTGCTAGTGGGACTAGCGGGGCGTACAATGAGCAGTTCTTC. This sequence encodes CSASGTSGAYNEQFF.

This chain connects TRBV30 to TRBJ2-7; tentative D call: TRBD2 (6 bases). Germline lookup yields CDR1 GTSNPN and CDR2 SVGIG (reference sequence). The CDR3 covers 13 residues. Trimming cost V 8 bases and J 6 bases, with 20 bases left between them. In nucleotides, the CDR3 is TGTGCCCGTTCGGAGGGGCAAAAGTTCGAGCAGTACTTC. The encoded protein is CARSEGQKFEQYF. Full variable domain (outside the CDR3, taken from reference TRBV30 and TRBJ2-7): SQTIHQWPATLVQPVGSPLSLECTVEGTSNPNLYWYRQAAGRGLQLLFYSVGIGQISSEVPQNLSASRPQDRQFILSSKKLLLSDSGFYLCARSEGQKFEQYFGPGTRLTVT.

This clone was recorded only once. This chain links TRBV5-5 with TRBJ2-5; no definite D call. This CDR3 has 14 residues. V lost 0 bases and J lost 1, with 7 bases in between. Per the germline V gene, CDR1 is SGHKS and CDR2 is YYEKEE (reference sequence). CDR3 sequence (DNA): TGTGCCAGCAGCTTGGGACACCCCCAAGAGACCCAGTACTTC. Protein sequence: CASSLGHPQETQYF.

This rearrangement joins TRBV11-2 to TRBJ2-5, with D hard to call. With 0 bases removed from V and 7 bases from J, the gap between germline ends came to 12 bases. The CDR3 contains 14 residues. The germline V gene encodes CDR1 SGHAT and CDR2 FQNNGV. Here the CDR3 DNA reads TGTGCCAGCAGCTTAGATTCGTTAAATTGGACCCAGTACTTC. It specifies CASSLDSLNWTQYF.

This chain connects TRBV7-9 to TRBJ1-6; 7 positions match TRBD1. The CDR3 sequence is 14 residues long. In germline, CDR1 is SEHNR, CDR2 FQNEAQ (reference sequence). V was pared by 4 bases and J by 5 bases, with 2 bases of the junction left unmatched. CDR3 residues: CASSYGTDNSPLHF. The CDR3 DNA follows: TGTGCCAGCAGCTACGGGACAGATAATTCACCCCTCCACTTT.

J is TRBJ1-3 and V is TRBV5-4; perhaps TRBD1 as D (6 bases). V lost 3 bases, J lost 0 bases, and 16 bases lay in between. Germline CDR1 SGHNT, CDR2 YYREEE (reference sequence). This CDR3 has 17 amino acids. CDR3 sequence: CASSSGQGLTSGNTIYF. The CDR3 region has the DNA TGTGCCAGCAGCTCGGGCCAGGGGCTAACCTCTGGAAACACCATATATTTT. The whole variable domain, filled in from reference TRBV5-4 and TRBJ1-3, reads ETGVTQSPTHLIKTRGQQVTLRCSSQSGHNTVSWYQQALGQGPQFIFQYYREEENGRGNFPPRFSGLQFPNYSSELNVNALELDDSALYLCASSSGQGLTSGNTIYFGEGSWLTVV.

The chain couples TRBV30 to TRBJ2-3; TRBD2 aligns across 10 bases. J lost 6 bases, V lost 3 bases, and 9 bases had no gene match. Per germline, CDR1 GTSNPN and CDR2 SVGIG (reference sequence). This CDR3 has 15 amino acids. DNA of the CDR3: TGTGCCTGGAGGGATCCTAGCGGGGGCCGGGATACGCAGTATTTT. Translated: CAWRDPSGGRDTQYF.

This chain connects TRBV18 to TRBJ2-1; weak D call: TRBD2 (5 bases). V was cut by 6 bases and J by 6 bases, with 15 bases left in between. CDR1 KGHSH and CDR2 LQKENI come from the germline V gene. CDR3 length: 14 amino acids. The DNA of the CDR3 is TGTGCCAGCTCGCCGCCGGGGATTCTCAATGAGCAGTTCTTC. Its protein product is CASSPPGILNEQFF.

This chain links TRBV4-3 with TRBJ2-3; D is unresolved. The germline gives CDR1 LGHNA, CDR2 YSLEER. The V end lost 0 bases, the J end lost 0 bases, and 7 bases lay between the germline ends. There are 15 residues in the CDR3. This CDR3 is CASSQDLTSTDTQYF. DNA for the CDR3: TGCGCCAGCAGCCAAGATCTGACTAGCACAGATACGCAGTATTTT.

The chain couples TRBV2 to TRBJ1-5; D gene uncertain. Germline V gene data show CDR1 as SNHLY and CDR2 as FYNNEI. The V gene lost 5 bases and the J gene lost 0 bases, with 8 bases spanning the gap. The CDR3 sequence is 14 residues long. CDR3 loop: CASSSSYSNQPQHF. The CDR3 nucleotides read TGTGCCAGCAGTTCCTCCTATAGCAATCAGCCCCAGCATTTT.

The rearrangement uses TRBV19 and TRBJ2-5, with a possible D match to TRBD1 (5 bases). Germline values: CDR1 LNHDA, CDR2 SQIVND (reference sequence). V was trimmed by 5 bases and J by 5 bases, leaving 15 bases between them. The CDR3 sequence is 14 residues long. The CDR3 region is CASSRTGLRETQYF. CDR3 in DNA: TGTGCCAGTAGTCGCACAGGCCTCCGGGAGACCCAGTACTTC.

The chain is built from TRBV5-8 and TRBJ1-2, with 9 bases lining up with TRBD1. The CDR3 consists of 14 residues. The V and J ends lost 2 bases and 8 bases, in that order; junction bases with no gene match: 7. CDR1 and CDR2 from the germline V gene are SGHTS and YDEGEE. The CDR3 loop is CASSFRDRVQGYTF. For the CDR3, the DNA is TGTGCCAGCAGCTTCCGGGACAGGGTCCAGGGCTACACCTTC. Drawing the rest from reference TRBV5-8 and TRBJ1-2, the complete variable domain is EAGVTQSPTHLIKTRGQQATLRCSPISGHTSVYWYQQALGLGLQFLLWYDEGEERNRGNFPPRFSGRQFPNYSSELNVNALELEDSALYLCASSFRDRVQGYTFGSGTRLTVV.

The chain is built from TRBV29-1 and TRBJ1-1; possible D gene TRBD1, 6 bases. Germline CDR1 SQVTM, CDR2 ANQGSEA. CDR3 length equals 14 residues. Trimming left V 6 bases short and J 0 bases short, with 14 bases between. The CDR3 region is CSVETGYMNTEAFF. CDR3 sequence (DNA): TGCAGCGTCGAGACAGGTTACATGAACACTGAAGCTTTCTTT. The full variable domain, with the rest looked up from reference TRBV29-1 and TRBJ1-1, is SAVISQKPSRDICQRGTSLTIQCQVDSQVTMMFWYRQQPGQSLTLIATANQGSEATYESGFVIDKFPISRPNLTFSTLTVSNMSPEDSSIYLCSVETGYMNTEAFFGQGTRLTVV.